This T cell receptor beta chain was documented in a study of T cells in Graves' hyperthyroidism and ophthalmopathy. This CDR3 comprises 14 residues. With 7 bases removed from V and 6 bases from J, the gap between germline ends came to 19 bases. Germline V gives CDR1 SQVTM, CDR2 ANQGSEA. Patients affected by ophthalmopathy presented a Clinical Activity Score of at least 3, a NOSPECS grade of at least 4, and disease duration below 3 months. The diagnostic basis comprised clinical symptoms, serum thyroxine and TRAb, thyroid ultrasound and orbital computed tomography. This clonotype came up many times. The investigators amplified TCR beta CDR3 regions from RNA transcripts. The TCR CDR3 first-round RT-PCR relied on the HTBI primer set. TCRdb reanalysed the multiplex PCR reads using MiXCR and keeps one entry per CDR3 protein. Among hundreds of thousands of distinct CDR3 sequences listed, more than 14% were seen once.

Sequencing input: blood. The sequence derives from a woman between 45 and 65 years old with Graves' ophthalmopathy. The chain couples TRBV29-1 to TRBJ2-1; maybe TRBD2 (6 bases). The CDR3 loop is CSAEPKGGLNEQFF. As DNA, the CDR3 is TGCAGCGCCGAACCTAAGGGAGGTCTCAATGAGCAGTTCTTC.